The 30 T cell receptor beta chains in this list originate from one sample, sequenced in a study of beta chain features in type 1 diabetes (dated by TCRdb to about 2018). The library was made by the immunoSEQ multiplex PCR assay. The High Capacity cDNA Reverse Transcription Kit was used to reverse transcribe all of the isolated RNA, meaning that expressed TCRB transcripts were what got sequenced. TCRdb's version of the immuneACCESS table is confined to in-frame rearrangements and falls short of the full clone set. An unresolved V gene accounts for under half of the shortfall where checked; the remainder is of unknown origin. The sample table records approximately 140,000 clones; less than 8.5% of these occur just once. The top ten clonotypes cover more than 1.1% of the sample. Sequenced material: central memory CD4+ T cells from blood. These TCRs come from a woman aged 25 to 39 in good health.

The sample holds many counts of this clone. V gene TRBV25-1 combines with J gene TRBJ2-1; D is possibly TRBD2 (6 bases). CDR3 length: 16 amino acids. The ends were cut back, 2 bases at V and 0 bases at J, with 11 bases in the middle. From germline, CDR1 is MGHDK and CDR2 SYGVNS. DNA for the CDR3: TGTGCCAGCAGTGAACTTGACGGGAGCTCCTACAATGAGCAGTTCTTC. Translation gives CASSELDGSSYNEQFF.

V is TRBV5-4 and J is TRBJ2-1; the D is unclear. V lost 0 bases to trimming and J lost 8 bases, with 15 bases between them. Germline CDR1 and CDR2: SGHNT and YYREEE (reference sequence). The CDR3 totals 15 residues. CDR3 DNA: TGTGCCAGCAGCTTGGGCACCCCGAGTCCCGATGAGCAGTTCTTC. It is translated as CASSLGTPSPDEQFF. Based on the CDR3 plus reference TRBV5-4 and TRBJ2-1, the full variable domain is ETGVTQSPTHLIKTRGQQVTLRCSSQSGHNTVSWYQQALGQGPQFIFQYYREEENGRGNFPPRFSGLQFPNYSSELNVNALELDDSALYLCASSLGTPSPDEQFFGPGTRLTVL.

This clone was observed at least ten times. J is TRBJ2-5 and V is TRBV4-2; 12 bases agree with TRBD2. The V and J ends lost 1 base and 3 bases, in that order; junction bases with no gene match: 0. The CDR3 spans 15 residues. Germline CDR1 LGHNA, CDR2 YNFKEQ. The CDR3: CASSQGTSGKETQYF. The CDR3 DNA reads as TGTGCCAGCAGCCAAGGGACTAGCGGGAAAGAGACCCAGTACTTC.

This clone was observed a handful of times. The junction differs from germline at one of its ends, possibly a read error. The chain has TRBV7-7 and TRBJ2-1, with TRBD2 matching 8 bases. Germline V gives CDR1 SSHAT, CDR2 FNYEAQ (reference sequence). The CDR3 is 16 residues long. DNA of the CDR3: TGTGCTAGCAGCTTAGAAGCGGGAGCCCCCTACAATGAGCAGTTCTTC. Translating it yields CASSLEAGAPYNEQFF. Variable domain in full (rest from reference TRBV7-7 and TRBJ2-1): GAGVSQSPRYKVTKRGQDVTLRCDPISSHATLYWYQQALGQGPEFLTYFNYEAQPDKSGLPSDRFSAERPEGSISTLTIQRTEQRDSAMYRCASSLEAGAPYNEQFFGPGTRLTVL.

This clone was seen many times. The J gene is TRBJ1-1, the V gene TRBV19; possibly TRBD1 for D (5 bases). The CDR3 has 14 residues. V was pared by 7 bases and J by 2 bases, with 14 bases between. Per germline, CDR1 LNHDA and CDR2 SQIVND (reference sequence). The CDR3 DNA sequence: TGTGCCAGTAAACTACAGGAACTTAACACTGAAGCTTTCTTT. Protein product: CASKLQELNTEAFF.

This clone came up a few times. The CDR3 loop is CASSQVLGAGANVLTF. DNA for the CDR3: TGTGCCAGCAGCCAAGTCCTAGGGGCTGGGGCCAACGTCCTGACTTTC. The J gene is TRBJ2-6, the V gene TRBV5-8; D possibly corresponds to TRBD1 (5 bases). This CDR3 is 16 amino acids long. Germline assignment: CDR1 SGHTS and CDR2 YDEGEE. The V end lost 4 bases, the J end lost 2 bases, and 13 bases lay between the germline ends.

This clone was observed at least ten times. V gene TRBV7-9 combines with J gene TRBJ2-7; D may be TRBD2 (7 bases). CDR1 SEHNR and CDR2 FQNEAQ come from the germline V gene (reference sequence). The V end lost 1 base, the J end lost 6 bases, and 13 bases lay between the germline ends. The CDR3 has 14 residues. The CDR3 sequence is CASSLEGGAVEQYF. For the CDR3, the DNA is TGTGCCAGCAGCTTAGAGGGGGGGGCCGTCGAGCAGTACTTC.

In regard to this clone: At one boundary the junction diverges from the germline segment, which might be a read error. The chain joins TRBV7-7 to TRBJ2-1, with D perhaps matching TRBD2 (6 bases). This CDR3 spans 15 amino acids. Germline CDR1 is SSHAT and CDR2 is FNYEAQ (reference sequence). The CDR3 nucleotides read TGTGCTAGCAGCTTATTTAGCGGTTTACAGGATGAGCAGTTCTTC. Its protein product is CASSLFSGLQDEQFF.

This chain uses TRBV30 with TRBJ1-5, with TRBD1 identical over 8 bases. Germline V gene lookup returns CDR1 GTSNPN and CDR2 SVGIG (reference sequence). V lost 3 bases and J lost 5; bases outside the gene matches: 6. The CDR3 is made up of 14 amino acids. The CDR3 DNA reads TGTGCCTGGAGCCTAGACAGGGGACATCAGCCCCAGCATTTT. Translation: CAWSLDRGHQPQHF. Supplemented by reference TRBV30 and TRBJ1-5, the full variable domain reads SQTIHQWPATLVQPVGSPLSLECTVEGTSNPNLYWYRQAAGRGLQLLFYSVGIGQISSEVPQNLSASRPQDRQFILSSKKLLLSDSGFYLCAWSLDRGHQPQHFGDGTRLSIL.

In its sample, this clone was seen a few times. The chain couples TRBV7-2 to TRBJ2-7; the match to TRBD2 covers 9 bases. Per the germline V gene, CDR1 is SGHTA and CDR2 is FQGNSA. CDR3 length: 15 amino acids. V trimming: 4 bases; J trimming: 8 bases; junction bases outside the gene matches: 12. The CDR3 is CASSSNLSGSGKQYF. The CDR3 DNA follows: TGTGCCAGCAGCTCGAACCTTAGCGGGAGTGGAAAGCAGTACTTC. The complete variable domain, with remaining parts taken from reference TRBV7-2 and TRBJ2-7, reads GAGVSQSPSNKVTEKGKDVELRCDPISGHTALYWYRQSLGQGLEFLIYFQGNSAPDKSGLPSDRFSAERTGGSVSTLTIQRTQQEDSAVYLCASSSNLSGSGKQYFGPGTRLTVT.

The chain links TRBV7-9 to TRBJ1-1; 8 bases match TRBD1. Germline V gene lookup returns CDR1 SEHNR and CDR2 FQNEAQ (reference sequence). V shed 5 bases and J 1 base; nucleotides not matched to a gene: 6. The CDR3 is made up of 15 amino acids. DNA of the CDR3: TGTGCCAGCAGCAGAGAGACAGGGGCGAACACTGAAGCTTTCTTT. Protein sequence: CASSRETGANTEAFF. Looking up the rest from reference TRBV7-9 and TRBJ1-1 gives the full variable domain: DTGVSQNPRHKITKRGQNVTFRCDPISEHNRLYWYRQTLGQGPEFLTYFQNEAQLEKSRLLSDRFSAERPKGSFSTLEIQRTEQGDSAMYLCASSRETGANTEAFFGQGTRLTVV.

This chain uses TRBV7-2 with TRBJ2-5; tentative D call: TRBD2 (5 bases). V lost 5 bases, J lost 2 bases, and 18 bases lay in between. Germline V lookup: CDR1 SGHTA, CDR2 FQGNSA. This CDR3 has 16 residues. This CDR3 is CASSGVWLAFQETQYF. CDR3 sequence (DNA): TGTGCCAGCAGCGGAGTGTGGCTAGCTTTTCAAGAGACCCAGTACTTC. The full variable domain, in which reference TRBV7-2 and TRBJ2-5 provide the parts outside the CDR3, is GAGVSQSPSNKVTEKGKDVELRCDPISGHTALYWYRQSLGQGLEFLIYFQGNSAPDKSGLPSDRFSAERTGGSVSTLTIQRTQQEDSAVYLCASSGVWLAFQETQYFGPGTRLLVL.

The chain has TRBV9 and TRBJ1-1, with D unresolved. V was cut by 0 bases and J by 3 bases, with 9 bases left in between. Germline V gene sequence: CDR1 SGDLS, CDR2 YYNGEE. The CDR3 is 14 amino acids. This CDR3 reads CASSVAPQDTEAFF. CDR3 nucleotides: TGTGCCAGCAGCGTAGCCCCGCAGGACACTGAAGCTTTCTTT.

The chain couples TRBV9 to TRBJ2-1, with TRBD2 identical over 12 bases. Trimming took 2 bases from V and 0 from J; bases not matched to a gene: 12. From germline, CDR1 is SGDLS and CDR2 YYNGEE. The CDR3 runs 20 residues. The CDR3 loop is CASSVGTSGFRPSSYNEQFF. CDR3 in DNA: TGTGCCAGCAGCGTCGGGACTAGCGGGTTCAGGCCCAGCTCCTACAATGAGCAGTTCTTC.

V is TRBV5-1 and J is TRBJ1-1; TRBD1 might be the D (5 bases). V shed 3 bases and J shed 11 bases, with 11 bases lying between them. The CDR3 is made up of 11 amino acids. Germline V gene lookup returns CDR1 SGHRS and CDR2 YFSETQ. DNA of the CDR3: TGCGCCAGCAGCTCGGGGGGTTGGGCTTTCTTT. Translated, it gives CASSSGGWAFF.

The chain joins TRBV4-2 to TRBJ2-7, with 10 bases identical to TRBD2. Germline-derived CDR1 and CDR2 are LGHNA and YNFKEQ. The CDR3 length is 16 residues. V lost 1 base, J lost 4 bases, and 7 bases stayed unmatched. The CDR3: CASSQGTSGDYYEQYF. CDR3 coding DNA: TGTGCCAGCAGCCAAGGGACTAGCGGAGACTATTACGAGCAGTACTTC.

This clone was recorded a few times. The chain recombines TRBV7-9 with TRBJ1-5; no clear D. CDR1 is SEHNR and CDR2 is FQNEAQ in the germline V gene (reference sequence). This CDR3 spans 13 amino acids. V was cut by 2 bases and J by 1 base, with 3 bases left in between. CDR3 sequence: CASSLLSNQPQHF. Here the CDR3 DNA reads TGTGCCAGCAGCTTACTCAGCAATCAGCCCCAGCATTTT.

This clone came up a few times. This chain connects TRBV6-5 to TRBJ2-3, with TRBD2 identical over 11 bases. CDR3 size: 15 residues. The V and J ends lost 6 bases and 5 bases, in that order; junction bases with no gene match: 7. In germline, CDR1 is MNHEY, CDR2 SVGAGI. CDR3 sequence (DNA): TGTGCCAGCAGCCGTACTAGCGGGAGTAAAGATACGCAGTATTTT. Residues: CASSRTSGSKDTQYF.

In its sample, this clone was seen a few times. V and J are TRBV28 and TRBJ2-3; TRBD2 matches at 14 bases. V shed 8 bases, J shed 4 bases, and the junction held 2 bases outside the gene matches. CDR1 and CDR2 from the germline V gene are MDHEN and SYDVKM. The CDR3 consists of 14 residues. CDR3 sequence reads: CASGTSGSSDTQYF. Here the CDR3 DNA reads TGTGCCAGCGGGACTAGCGGGAGCTCAGATACGCAGTATTTT.

Ten or more counts support this clone. At one end the junction does not follow the germline gene, possibly because of a read error. V and J are TRBV6-6 and TRBJ2-1; 11 nucleotides align to TRBD2. The CDR3 loop spans 16 amino acids. Germline lookup yields CDR1 MNHNY and CDR2 SVGAGI (reference sequence). The CDR3 is CASSYDTSGSYHEQFF. The CDR3, as DNA: TGTGCCAGCAGTTACGATACTAGCGGGAGCTACCATGAGCAGTTCTTC.

This chain links TRBV6-1 with TRBJ2-1, with a weak D call TRBD1 (7 bases). CDR3 size: 15 residues. Trimming took off 5 bases at V and 6 bases at J, with 17 bases between the two ends. Germline V lookup: CDR1 MNHNS, CDR2 SASEGT. Here the CDR3 DNA reads TGTGCCAGCAGTCATGGACAGGTCGGGGGCAATGAGCAGTTCTTC. This sequence encodes CASSHGQVGGNEQFF.

In its sample, this clone was seen a few times. The chain combines TRBV7-9 with TRBJ2-3; 7 bases are shared with TRBD1. The CDR3 sequence is 15 residues long. With 3 bases clipped from V and 2 bases from J, the junction kept 5 bases outside the gene matches. Germline-derived CDR1 and CDR2 are SEHNR and FQNEAQ (reference sequence). The CDR3 loop is CASSLTGTATDTQYF. The CDR3 bases are TGTGCCAGCAGCTTGACCGGGACAGCCACAGATACGCAGTATTTT.

This clone was found a few times. The V gene is TRBV15, the J gene TRBJ2-5, with TRBD2 matching 10 bases. CDR3 length: 15 residues. In germline, CDR1 is LNHNV, CDR2 YYDKDF (reference sequence). J gave up 2 bases and V 4 bases, and 4 bases lay outside the gene matches. The CDR3 sequence is CATSTGLATQETQYF. The CDR3 DNA sequence: TGTGCCACCAGCACGGGACTAGCGACTCAAGAGACCCAGTACTTC. Supplemented by reference TRBV15 and TRBJ2-5, the full variable domain reads DAMVIQNPRYQVTQFGKPVTLSCSQTLNHNVMYWYQQKSSQAPKLLFHYYDKDFNNEADTPDNFQSRRPNTSFCFLDIRSPGLGDTAMYLCATSTGLATQETQYFGPGTRLLVL.

The chain couples TRBV7-3 to TRBJ2-3; TRBD2 is a possible D gene (5 bases). Between the trimmed V and J ends, which lost 0 bases and 2 bases, there was a span of 9 bases. Looked up from germline, CDR1 is SGHTA and CDR2 is FQGTGA. The length of the CDR3 is 15 residues. This chain's CDR3 is CASSLTGSYTDTQYF. DNA for the CDR3: TGTGCCAGCAGCTTAACAGGGAGCTACACAGATACGCAGTATTTT. Full variable domain (missing parts from reference TRBV7-3 and TRBJ2-3): GAGVSQTPSNKVTEKGKYVELRCDPISGHTALYWYRQSLGQGPEFLIYFQGTGAADDSGLPNDRFFAVRPEGSVSTLKIQRTERGDSAVYLCASSLTGSYTDTQYFGPGTRLTVL.

This clone was seen a few times. This chain connects TRBV11-2 to TRBJ2-7; no clear D. The CDR3 has 11 residues. The V end lost 1 base, the J end lost 6 bases, and 4 bases lay between the germline ends. CDR1 and CDR2 (germline): SGHAT, FQNNGV. The CDR3 nucleotides read TGTGCCAGCAGCTTAGCGGTCGAGCAGTACTTC. Its protein is CASSLAVEQYF.

This clone was observed a handful of times. This chain links TRBV7-6 with TRBJ1-4; D is unresolved. The CDR3 runs 15 residues. Germline values: CDR1 SGHVS, CDR2 FNYEAQ. V was trimmed by 1 base and J by 5 bases, leaving 11 bases between them. The CDR3 DNA is TGTGCCAGCAGCTTAGGAGGGTTCAACAATGAAAAACTGTTTTTT. Its protein product is CASSLGGFNNEKLFF. The whole variable domain, filled in from reference TRBV7-6 and TRBJ1-4, reads GAGVSQSPRYKVTKRGQDVALRCDPISGHVSLYWYRQALGQGPEFLTYFNYEAQQDKSGLPNDRFSAERPEGSISTLTIQRTEQRDSAMYRCASSLGGFNNEKLFFGSGTQLSVL.

The chain combines TRBV27 with TRBJ1-4; weak D call: TRBD1 (5 bases). The V end lost 3 bases, the J end lost 7 bases, and 12 bases lay between the germline ends. Germline V CDR1 and CDR2: MNHEY, SMNVEV (reference sequence). This CDR3 has 14 amino acids. The CDR3 nucleotides read TGTGCCAGCAGTTTTTTAGGGGAGGGTGAAAAACTGTTTTTT. Residues: CASSFLGEGEKLFF. Using reference TRBV27 and TRBJ1-4 for the parts outside the CDR3, the full variable domain is EAQVTQNPRYLITVTGKKLTVTCSQNMNHEYMSWYRQDPGLGLRQIYYSMNVEVTDKGDVPEGYKVSRKEKRNFPLILESPSPNQTSLYFCASSFLGEGEKLFFGSGTQLSVL.

The genes are TRBV28 and TRBJ1-5, with D maybe TRBD1 (5 bases). The CDR3 spans 17 residues. Trimming pared 3 bases from V and 7 bases from J, leaving 22 bases between. Germline V CDR1 and CDR2: MDHEN, SYDVKM. CDR3 loop: CASSLISRDGGEQPQHF. The CDR3 DNA reads TGTGCCAGCAGTTTGATCTCCCGGGACGGGGGTGAGCAGCCCCAGCATTTT.

The chain couples TRBV7-9 to TRBJ2-1; TRBD1 aligns across 11 bases. The germline V gene has CDR1 SEHNR and CDR2 FQNEAQ (reference sequence). J gave up 9 bases and V 2 bases, and 6 bases lay outside the gene matches. The CDR3 spans 15 residues. CDR3 nucleotide sequence: TGTGCCAGCAGCTTAATGGGACAGGGGGTTGGTGAGCAGTTCTTC. Its translation is CASSLMGQGVGEQFF.

The chain couples TRBV7-2 to TRBJ1-3, with 7 nucleotides matching TRBD1. The CDR3 runs 15 residues. The germline gives CDR1 SGHTA, CDR2 FQGNSA. V lost 1 base to trimming and J lost 2 bases; unmatched junction nucleotides: 2. The CDR3 region has the DNA TGTGCCAGCAGCTTAGTCGGGACAGCTGGAAACACCATATATTTT. Amino acids: CASSLVGTAGNTIYF. Based on the CDR3 plus reference TRBV7-2 and TRBJ1-3, the full variable domain is GAGVSQSPSNKVTEKGKDVELRCDPISGHTALYWYRQSLGQGLEFLIYFQGNSAPDKSGLPSDRFSAERTGGSVSTLTIQRTQQEDSAVYLCASSLVGTAGNTIYFGEGSWLTVV.